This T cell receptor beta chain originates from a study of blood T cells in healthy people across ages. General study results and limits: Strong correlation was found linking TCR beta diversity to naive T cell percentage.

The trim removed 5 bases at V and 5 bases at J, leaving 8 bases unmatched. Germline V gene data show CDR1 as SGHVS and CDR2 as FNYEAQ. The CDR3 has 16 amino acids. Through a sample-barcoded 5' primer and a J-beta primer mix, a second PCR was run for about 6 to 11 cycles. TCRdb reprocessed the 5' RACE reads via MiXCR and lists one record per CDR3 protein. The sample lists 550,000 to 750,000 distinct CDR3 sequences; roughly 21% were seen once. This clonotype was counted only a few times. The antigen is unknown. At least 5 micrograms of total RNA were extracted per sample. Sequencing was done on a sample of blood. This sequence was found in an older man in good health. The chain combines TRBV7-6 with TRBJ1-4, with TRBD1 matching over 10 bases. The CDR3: CASSRDRGGGNEKLFF. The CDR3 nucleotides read TGTGCCAGCAGCCGGGACAGGGGCGGGGGGAATGAAAAACTGTTTTTT.